These 6 T cell receptor beta chains were all obtained from the same sample, sequenced in a study of shared clonotypes between healthy human individuals. The assay was immunoSEQ multiplex PCR, and TCRdb's table has in-frame clones only and misses some. Of over 2 million clones in the sample, approximately 94% are singletons; the top ten hold 1% to 1.3%. As defined, naive CD8 cells were CD45RO-negative and positively selected for CCR7, with terminally differentiated effector memory CD45RA+ cells excluded. Input material: naive CD8+ T cells sorted from blood. These receptors originate from a man aged 18 to 30 in good health.

This chain's CDR3 is CAVLAGGITDTQYF. DNA for the CDR3: TGTGCCGTACTAGCGGGGGGGATCACAGATACGCAGTATTTT. The chain recombines TRBV2 with TRBJ2-3, with TRBD2 matching over 13 bases. CDR1 and CDR2 (germline): SNHLY, FYNNEI. V lost 11 bases, J lost 2 bases, and 4 bases stayed unmatched. The CDR3 sequence is 14 residues long.

In DNA, the CDR3 is TGTGCCAGCAGCTTAGCCGCGACCGCGAGACTTCAAGAGACCCAGTACTTC. It is translated as CASSLAATARLQETQYF. The chain couples TRBV13 to TRBJ2-5; no clear D gene. There are 17 residues in the CDR3. Per the germline V gene, CDR1 is PRHDT and CDR2 is FYEKMQ (reference sequence). Trimming stripped 1 base from V and 2 bases from J, with 17 bases between.

The chain recombines TRBV4-1 with TRBJ2-5; D is possibly TRBD1 or TRBD2 (7 bases each). The CDR3 is 15 residues long. In germline, CDR1 is MGHRA, CDR2 YSYEKL. Trimming shortened V by 3 bases and J by 2 bases, and 13 bases separated the two germline ends. CDR3 nucleotide sequence: TGCGCCAGCAGCCACAGCGGGACAGCACAAGAGACCCAGTACTTC. Amino acid sequence: CASSHSGTAQETQYF.

The gene calls are TRBV30 and TRBJ2-7, with D possibly called TRBD1 or TRBD2 (5 bases each). This CDR3 contains 12 residues. V lost 4 bases, J lost 6 bases, and 13 bases lay in between. CDR1 is GTSNPN, CDR2 SVGIG, per germline (reference sequence). Written as DNA, the CDR3 is TGTGCCTGGACCGCTCAGGGAGCCGAGCAGTACTTC. The encoded protein is CAWTAQGAEQYF. Using reference TRBV30 and TRBJ2-7 for the parts outside the CDR3, the full variable domain is SQTIHQWPATLVQPVGSPLSLECTVEGTSNPNLYWYRQAAGRGLQLLFYSVGIGQISSEVPQNLSASRPQDRQFILSSKKLLLSDSGFYLCAWTAQGAEQYFGPGTRLTVT.

The DNA for the CDR3 is TGTGCCAGCAGCTCCCCATACCACAGTGACCAAGAGACCCAGTACTTC. Its protein is CASSSPYHSDQETQYF. This chain connects TRBV5-4 to TRBJ2-5; D gene ambiguous. Germline-derived CDR1 and CDR2 are SGHNT and YYREEE (reference sequence). The CDR3 sequence is 16 residues long. Trimming stripped 3 bases from V and 0 bases from J, with 15 bases between. The entire variable domain, with the rest obtained from reference TRBV5-4 and TRBJ2-5, is as follows: ETGVTQSPTHLIKTRGQQVTLRCSSQSGHNTVSWYQQALGQGPQFIFQYYREEENGRGNFPPRFSGLQFPNYSSELNVNALELDDSALYLCASSSPYHSDQETQYFGPGTRLLVL.

The rearrangement links TRBV7-9 to TRBJ2-2; 7 bases agree with TRBD1. The CDR3 loop spans 18 amino acids. Looked up from germline, CDR1 is SEHNR and CDR2 is FQNEAQ (reference sequence). After removal of 5 bases from V and 0 bases from J, the junction contained 12 bases not matched to a gene. The CDR3 nucleotides are TGTGCCAGCAGCCTCCTATGGGGGACAGCCACGAACACCGGGGAGCTGTTTTTT. As protein: CASSLLWGTATNTGELFF.